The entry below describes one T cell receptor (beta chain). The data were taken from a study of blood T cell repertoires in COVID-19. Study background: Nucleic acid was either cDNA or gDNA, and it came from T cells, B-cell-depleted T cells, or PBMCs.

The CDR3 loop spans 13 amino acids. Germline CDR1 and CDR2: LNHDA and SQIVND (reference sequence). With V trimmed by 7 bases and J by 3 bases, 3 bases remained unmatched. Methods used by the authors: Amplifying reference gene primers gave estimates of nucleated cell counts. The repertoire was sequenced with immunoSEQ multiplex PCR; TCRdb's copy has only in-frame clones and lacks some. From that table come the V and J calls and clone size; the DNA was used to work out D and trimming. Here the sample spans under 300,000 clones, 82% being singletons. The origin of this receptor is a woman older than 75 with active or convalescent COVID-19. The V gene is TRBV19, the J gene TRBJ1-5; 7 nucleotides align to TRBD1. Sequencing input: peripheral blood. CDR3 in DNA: TGTGCCAGTAAGGGGACAGACAATCAGCCCCAGCATTTT. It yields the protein CASKGTDNQPQHF.